This T cell receptor (beta chain) came from a study of human T cells and chemical hapten exposure. Across the study: For sensitization, 2% DPC was applied to an approximately 2 cm by approximately 2 cm patch of upper inner arm skin. Slight volume differences across pooled libraries mainly accounted for varying per-sample TCR yields. General study results and limits: As patch test score rose, PT1 expanded TCR counts tended to rise as well. Sensitizing with DPC caused no change in TCRs above 1 in 1000 frequency.

Time point in this sample: patch test 1, 2 weeks after DPC sensitization. Treatment denoted: therapeutic diphenylcyclopropenone sensitization with weekly scalp DPC. Unseparated into fractions, whole blood served as the source from which total RNA was extracted. TCRdb redid the calling of the RACE reads with MiXCR, one entry per CDR3 protein. The data show around 44,000 distinct CDR3 sequences, 4% seen once. This clonotype occurred many times. Antigen specificity is unknown. V shed 6 bases and J 2 bases; nucleotides not matched to a gene: 4. Germline CDR1 and CDR2: MRHNA and SNTAGT. CDR3 length equals 14 residues.

The clonotype was recovered from a man aged 45 to 65 with alopecia areata. Some clones in this sample may be carry-over from other donors' samples. Sequenced material: whole blood, taken in connection with sensitization to the hapten diphenylcyclopropenone (DPC). The V gene is TRBV6-4, the J gene TRBJ2-3; the match to TRBD2 covers 8 bases. The CDR3, as DNA: TGTGCCAGCAGGCGGGAGGAGAACACAGATACGCAGTATTTT. Protein: CASRREENTDTQYF.